This is a list of T cell receptor beta chains from one sample in a study of blood T cell repertoires in COVID-19. Assay used: immunoSEQ multiplex PCR; TCRdb lists only in-frame clones, some missing. The table shows about 300,000 clones, with over 85% occurring only once. The source material was peripheral blood. The receptor set was obtained from a woman in her twenties or thirties with COVID-19, enrolled during active disease. CDR3s include the opening cysteine and the closing phenylalanine or tryptophan. The order of the fields is J gene, clone size, D gene, V gene, CDR3 protein, CDR3 DNA. The D gene is left open where the match is weak. Where a row states a size, it is once, few, many or the class of an expanded clone; other rows omit it.

TRBJ1-1	-	-	TRBV11-2	CASSLHRSLNTEAFF	TGTGCCAGCAGCTTGCACAGGAGCTTGAACACTGAAGCTTTCTTT
TRBJ1-5	-	-	TRBV24-1	CATRSDRKYGNQPQHF	TGTGCCACCCGCTCGGACAGAAAATATGGCAATCAGCCCCAGCATTTT
TRBJ1-2	-	TRBD1	TRBV19	CASRTGREGYTF	TGTGCCAGTCGGACAGGGAGGGAGGGCTACACCTTC
TRBJ2-7	-	-	TRBV5-6	CASSHLSSYEQYF	TGTGCCAGCAGCCATCTGAGCTCCTACGAGCAGTACTTC
TRBJ2-1	-	TRBD2	TRBV24-1	CATSDPVAGGRVEQFF	TGTGCCACCAGTGACCCCGTAGCGGGGGGGCGGGTTGAGCAGTTCTTC
TRBJ1-2	-	-	TRBV6-8	CASSYSYLREEGYTF	TGTGCCAGCAGTTACTCCTATCTAAGGGAGGAGGGCTACACCTTC
TRBJ2-1	-	TRBD2	TRBV7-2	CASSRLAGVGNEQFF	TGTGCCAGCAGCCGGCTAGCGGGGGTCGGCAATGAGCAGTTCTTC
TRBJ2-2	-	-	TRBV7-2	CASSLQAVLNTGELFF	TGTGCCAGCAGCTTACAAGCGGTGCTTAACACCGGGGAGCTGTTTTTT
TRBJ1-4	-	-	TRBV5-1	CASSLQERGEKLFF	TGCGCCAGCAGCTTACAGGAAAGGGGCGAAAAACTGTTTTTT
TRBJ1-2	-	TRBD1	TRBV7-2	CASSTQDRGWGGYTF	TGTGCCAGCAGCACCCAGGACAGGGGCTGGGGAGGCTACACCTTC
TRBJ2-1	-	-	TRBV9	CASSVQGNEQFF	TGTGCCAGCAGCGTTCAGGGAAATGAGCAGTTCTTC
TRBJ1-1	-	-	TRBV2	CASTLLGNTEAFF	TGTGCCAGCACCCTCCTAGGTAACACTGAAGCTTTCTTT
TRBJ2-2	-	-	TRBV11-3	CASSHRETGELFF	TGTGCCAGCAGCCACAGGGAGACCGGGGAGCTGTTTTTT
TRBJ2-1	-	-	TRBV21-1	CASSKGAGGPSVNEQFF	TGTGCCAGCAGCAAAGGAGCGGGGGGGCCAAGCGTCAATGAGCAGTTCTTC
TRBJ1-2	-	-	TRBV6-4	CASSDSRANYGYTF	TGTGCCAGCAGTGACTCTCGGGCTAACTATGGCTACACCTTC
TRBJ1-1	once	-	TRBV7-2	CASSGYGGTEAFF	TGTGCCAGCAGCGGTTACGGGGGGACTGAAGCTTTCTTT
TRBJ1-4	-	TRBD1	TRBV5-1	CASSLRTGEKLFF	TGCGCCAGCAGCTTGAGGACAGGGGAAAAACTGTTTTTT
TRBJ2-1	medium-sized	-	TRBV4-2	CASSQVPESYNEQFF	TGTGCCAGCAGCCAAGTTCCGGAGAGCTACAATGAGCAGTTCTTC
TRBJ2-5	-	TRBD2	TRBV5-8	CASSQGLAGLPQETQYF	TGTGCCAGCAGCCAGGGACTAGCGGGGTTACCCCAAGAGACCCAGTACTTC
TRBJ2-3	-	TRBD1	TRBV23-1	CASPPQGITDTQYF	TGCGCCAGCCCTCCACAGGGGATCACAGATACGCAGTATTTT
TRBJ2-1	-	-	TRBV5-4	CASSLGTAPGNEQFF	TGTGCCAGCAGCTTGGGTACAGCCCCGGGGAATGAGCAGTTCTTC
TRBJ1-6	once	-	TRBV30	CAWSVGADSPLHF	TGTGCCTGGAGTGTAGGGGCAGATTCACCCCTCCACTTT
TRBJ2-7	-	TRBD1	TRBV29-1	CSVAPGQGAYEQYF	TGCAGCGTTGCACCGGGACAGGGGGCCTACGAGCAGTACTTC
TRBJ2-5	-	-	TRBV3-1/TRBV3-2	CASRRRGGAIETQYF	TGTGCCAGCAGACGTAGAGGGGGGGCAATAGAGACCCAGTACTTC
TRBJ1-2	-	TRBD1	TRBV28	CASSKDRGRIGYTF	TGTGCCAGCAGTAAGGACAGGGGGCGGATTGGCTACACCTTC
TRBJ1-1	-	-	TRBV9	CASSTGDGGTEAFF	TGTGCCAGCAGCACGGGGGACGGTGGGACTGAAGCTTTCTTT
TRBJ1-6	-	-	TRBV29-1	CSVDSQAGSYNSPLHF	TGCAGCGTTGATTCCCAGGCCGGCTCCTATAATTCACCCCTCCACTTT
TRBJ1-5	-	TRBD1	TRBV5-8	CASSQDRTGISNQPQHF	TGTGCCAGCAGCCAAGACCGGACAGGGATTAGCAATCAGCCCCAGCATTTT
TRBJ1-6	-	-	TRBV30	CAWSVLTQGNSPLHF	TGTGCCTGGAGTGTTTTGACCCAGGGGAATTCACCCCTCCACTTT
TRBJ1-5	few	TRBD1	TRBV6-5	CASRQQGAQQPQHF	TGTGCCAGCAGACAACAGGGGGCTCAGCAGCCCCAGCATTTT
TRBJ1-2	-	-	TRBV3-1/TRBV3-2	CASSPTGSGNGYTF	TGTGCCAGCAGCCCGACCGGGAGTGGGAACGGCTACACCTTC
TRBJ2-2	-	-	TRBV11-2	CASSLVRVGAGELFF	TGTGCCAGCAGCTTAGTTCGGGTAGGCGCCGGGGAGCTGTTTTTT
TRBJ2-5	-	-	TRBV6-2/TRBV6-3	CASSYSRTTAIQETQYF	TGTGCCAGCAGTTACTCCCGTACGACAGCCATCCAAGAGACCCAGTACTTC
TRBJ1-3	-	TRBD1	TRBV5-5	CASSFDRASGNTIYF	TGTGCCAGCAGCTTCGACAGGGCCTCTGGAAACACCATATATTTT
TRBJ1-1	-	-	TRBV18	CASSPSAGAGAFF	TGTGCCAGCTCACCAAGTGCGGGGGCTGGAGCTTTCTTT
TRBJ2-3	-	-	TRBV19	CASSETVGSTQYF	TGTGCCAGTAGTGAGACAGTGGGGTCAACGCAGTATTTT
TRBJ1-5	-	-	TRBV28	CASSLWGPVNQPQHF	TGTGCCAGCAGTTTATGGGGGCCGGTCAATCAGCCCCAGCATTTT
TRBJ1-5	-	-	TRBV11-1	CASSLNGGPQHF	TGTGCCAGCAGCTTGAACGGCGGGCCCCAGCATTTT
TRBJ2-3	-	-	TRBV7-2	CASSYAHLDTQYF	TGTGCCAGCAGCTACGCACATCTTGATACGCAGTATTTT
TRBJ1-4	-	TRBD1	TRBV7-9	CASSYTPGQGNEKLFF	TGTGCCAGCAGTTATACTCCGGGACAGGGTAATGAAAAACTGTTTTTT
TRBJ1-1	-	-	TRBV2	CASKGGGDTEAFF	TGTGCCAGCAAGGGGGGGGGAGACACTGAAGCTTTCTTT
TRBJ2-3	-	-	TRBV12-3/TRBV12-4	CASSPGSDTQYF	TGTGCCAGCAGTCCAGGGTCAGATACGCAGTATTTT
TRBJ1-2	once	TRBD1	TRBV3-1/TRBV3-2	CASSQDSGQKGYTF	TGTGCCAGCAGCCAAGATTCGGGACAGAAAGGCTACACCTTC
TRBJ1-4	-	-	TRBV11-3	CASSSRAINEKLFF	TGTGCCAGCAGCTCCAGGGCCATCAATGAAAAACTGTTTTTT
TRBJ1-4	-	-	TRBV6-6	CASSYGGEKLFF	TGTGCCAGCAGTTACGGGGGGGAAAAACTGTTTTTT
TRBJ2-1	-	-	TRBV19	CASTQGMNEQFF	TGTGCCAGTACACAGGGAATGAATGAGCAGTTCTTC
TRBJ1-2	-	-	TRBV11-2	CASSNLNGYTF	TGTGCCAGCAGCAACTTAAATGGCTACACCTTC
TRBJ1-2	-	TRBD1	TRBV3-1/TRBV3-2	CASSTRGRNGYTF	TGTGCCAGCAGTACCAGGGGGCGGAATGGCTACACCTTC
TRBJ1-5	-	-	TRBV4-1	CASSQEAGINQPQHF	TGCGCCAGCAGCCAAGAAGCGGGAATCAATCAGCCCCAGCATTTT
TRBJ1-2	-	-	TRBV2	CASNSRSYGYTF	TGTGCCAGCAATAGCCGCTCCTATGGCTACACCTTC
TRBJ1-2	few	TRBD1	TRBV30	CAWSSTDRVGIYGYTF	TGTGCCTGGAGCTCTACCGACAGGGTTGGAATCTATGGCTACACCTTC
TRBJ1-2	-	-	TRBV3-1/TRBV3-2	CASSLITEGYTF	TGTGCCAGCAGCCTGATTACGGAGGGCTACACCTTC
TRBJ2-5	-	TRBD2	TRBV14	CASSQVGQRGVQETQYF	TGTGCCAGCAGCCAAGTGGGTCAGCGGGGGGTCCAAGAGACCCAGTACTTC